This T cell receptor (beta chain) is drawn from a study of cytomegalovirus exposure and HLA in healthy donors. Use of 60 Vbeta and 13 Jbeta primers characterized the PCR. Method: immunoSEQ multiplex PCR; TCRdb's copy keeps in-frame clones and lacks some. The repertoire has roughly 100,000 clones, approximately 64% of them found once; the top ten carry roughly 3.4%. Concerning this clone: What it binds is unknown.

From germline, CDR1 is SGHRS and CDR2 YFSETQ. The CDR3 has 14 residues. With V trimmed by 1 base and J by 2 bases, 2 bases remained unmatched. Study-wide findings and caveats: It was taken for granted in presence/absence analyses that sequencing depth across donors was roughly uniform. Within an earlier analysis, most TCR beta V segments proved productive either about 90% or about 30% of the time. With later analysis, a missense DCLRE1C variant became linked to TCR beta V- and J-gene trimming.

This chain connects TRBV5-1 to TRBJ1-2, with 7 bases fitting TRBD1. The sequencing sample was made of PBMCs. The receptor's source is a woman aged 45-60 years in good health and CMV-seronegative. This CDR3 is CASSLTQGNYGYTF. The CDR3 bases are TGCGCCAGCAGCTTGACACAGGGGAACTATGGCTACACCTTC.